The 19 T cell receptor beta chains below all came from one sample that was sequenced in a study of T-cell memory formation after mild COVID-19. MiXCR was run by TCRdb on the 5' RACE reads, yielding one entry per CDR3 protein. The profile shows a few hundred thousand distinct CDR3 sequences, 16% of them singletons. Sequences were obtained from PBMCs or a T cell subset sorted from them (not recorded which). The receptors shown here come from a man younger than 35 who had mild COVID-19 (a few samples of this study predate the infection). Cell type and time point are not known.

This chain links TRBV21-1 with TRBJ2-7; the D call TRBD1 from the table was never checked on the DNA. TRBV21-1 constitutes a pseudogene. This CDR3 comprises 15 residues. As DNA, the CDR3 is TGTGCCAGCAGCAACCGCCGACAGGGGAACTACGAGCAGTACGTC. It encodes CASSNRRQGNYEQYV.

The chain is built from TRBV2 and TRBJ2-7, with D perhaps matching TRBD2 (5 bases). CDR3 length equals 13 residues. Trimming took off 3 bases at V and 0 bases at J, with 6 bases between the two ends. CDR1 is SNHLY, CDR2 FYNNEI, per germline. In DNA, the CDR3 is TGTGCCAGCAGTGATGGACTCTCCTACGAGCAGTACGTC. It specifies CASSDGLSYEQYV.

The CDR3 nucleotides are TGTGCCAGCAGTTTCCTCAACCAAGGATATGGCTACACCTTC. As protein: CASSFLNQGYGYTF. The genes are TRBV28 and TRBJ1-2; no definite D call. Trimming removed 3 bases at V and 5 bases at J, with 13 bases between. The V gene's germline CDR1 is MDHEN and CDR2 SYDVKM. The CDR3 is made up of 14 amino acids.

The chain recombines TRBV18 with TRBJ2-1; D is unclear. With 1 base removed from V and 1 base from J, the gap between germline ends came to 5 bases. The CDR3 is 14 residues long. Germline V lookup: CDR1 KGHSH, CDR2 LQKENI. The CDR3 sequence: CASSPQWSYNEQFF. The CDR3, as DNA: TGTGCCAGCTCACCACAGTGGTCCTACAATGAGCAGTTCTTC. Together with reference TRBV18 and TRBJ2-1, the CDR3 gives the full variable domain: NAGVMQNPRHLVRRRGQEARLRCSPMKGHSHVYWYRQLPEEGLKFMVYLQKENIIDESGMPKERFSAEFPKEGPSILRIQQVVRGDSAAYFCASSPQWSYNEQFFGPGTRLTVL.

The gene calls are TRBV20-1 and TRBJ1-5; possibly TRBD1 for D (6 bases). V shed 1 base and J shed 3 bases, with 7 bases lying between them. Looked up from germline, CDR1 is DFQATT and CDR2 is SNEGSKA (reference sequence). The CDR3 totals 13 residues. CDR3 amino acids: CSARGQDNQPQHF. The CDR3 bases are TGCAGTGCTAGAGGACAGGACAATCAGCCCCAGCATTTT.

The chain combines TRBV14 with TRBJ1-1, with D hard to call. The CDR3 extends over 13 amino acids. The V and J ends lost 0 bases and 5 bases respectively, with 7 bases between them. Germline V lookup: CDR1 SGHDN, CDR2 FVKESK. The CDR3 loop is CASSQDRSTEAFF. The CDR3 DNA is TGTGCCAGCAGCCAAGATCGGAGTACTGAAGCTTTCTTT.

This clonotype was seen at least ten times. V and J are TRBV11-2 and TRBJ2-1; 7 nucleotides line up with TRBD1. The germline gives CDR1 SGHAT, CDR2 FQNNGV. The V segment lost 1 base and the J segment 6 bases; nucleotides outside the gene matches: 6. This CDR3 has 15 amino acids. For the CDR3, the DNA is TGTGCCAGCAGCTTAGGGTGGACAGGTATCAATGAGCAGTTCTTC. Its protein product is CASSLGWTGINEQFF.

This clonotype was observed a few times. The rearrangement joins TRBV20-1 to TRBJ2-1; D is possibly TRBD2 (5 bases). Trimming took off 5 bases at V and 10 bases at J, with 12 bases between the two ends. The CDR3 loop spans 11 amino acids. Looked up from germline, CDR1 is DFQATT and CDR2 is SNEGSKA (reference sequence). CDR3 residues: CSAYPDSEQFF. For the CDR3, the DNA is TGCAGTGCTTACCCGGACTCAGAGCAGTTCTTC.

This clonotype was detected only a few times. V and J are TRBV18 and TRBJ1-1; 7 nucleotides align to TRBD1. Germline V gene data show CDR1 as KGHSH and CDR2 as LQKENI. The CDR3 spans 16 residues. Trimming at V came to 5 bases and at J to 1 base, leaving 10 bases not matched to a gene. The CDR3 protein is CASSAMTGTPNTEAFF. DNA of the CDR3: TGTGCCAGCTCAGCTATGACAGGGACACCGAACACTGAAGCTTTCTTT.

The chain recombines TRBV7-9 with TRBJ2-1; a weak D match, TRBD2 (5 bases). Germline V CDR1 and CDR2: SEHNR, FQNEAQ (reference sequence). Trimming cost V 2 bases and J 5 bases, with 13 bases left between them. The length of the CDR3 is 15 residues. The CDR3 DNA is TGTGCCAGCAGCTTACGGCTCGGGGTTCACAATGAGCAGTTCTTC. Its translation: CASSLRLGVHNEQFF.

This clonotype was picked up a small number of times. The chain couples TRBV29-1 to TRBJ2-7, with D tentatively TRBD1 (5 bases). Trimming removed 4 bases at V and 4 bases at J, with 11 bases between. Germline CDR1 is SQVTM and CDR2 is ANQGSEA. The length of the CDR3 is 12 residues. The CDR3 DNA reads TGCAGCGTTGCTACCAGGGCATACGAGCAGTACTTC. Protein product: CSVATRAYEQYF.

This clonotype was found a few times. V usage is TRBV3-2 and J usage is TRBJ2-7; the D call of TRBD1 is as the table states it, not checked on the DNA. TRBV3-2 is a documented pseudogene. The CDR3 has 15 residues. The CDR3 is CASSLGAAYTYEQYF. The DNA of the CDR3 is TGTGCCAGCAGCCTAGGGGCGGCATACACCTACGAGCAGTACTTC.

This clonotype was observed a handful of times. J is TRBJ1-3 and V is TRBV12-3 or TRBV12-4, with unresolved D. The CDR3 is 14 residues long. Trimming shortened V by 5 bases and J by 1 base, and 9 bases separated the two germline ends. For the CDR3, the DNA is TGTGCCAGCAGTCGGACGGTTTCTGGAAACACCATATATTTT. The encoded protein is CASSRTVSGNTIYF.

The chain combines TRBV28 with TRBJ1-1; the D is unclear. The CDR3 length is 17 residues. V lost 1 base to trimming and J lost 0 bases, with 15 bases between them. The V gene's germline CDR1 is MDHEN and CDR2 SYDVKM. CDR3 loop: CASSLLRWGAMNTEAFF. The CDR3 nucleotides read TGTGCCAGCAGTTTATTGAGATGGGGTGCGATGAACACTGAAGCTTTCTTT. Full variable domain (outside the CDR3, taken from reference TRBV28 and TRBJ1-1): DVKVTQSSRYLVKRTGEKVFLECVQDMDHENMFWYRQDPGLGLRLIYFSYDVKMKEKGDIPEGYSVSREKKERFSLILESASTNQTSMYLCASSLLRWGAMNTEAFFGQGTRLTVV.

This chain joins TRBV12-3 or TRBV12-4 and TRBJ1-1; a weak D match, TRBD1 (5 bases). Between the trimmed V and J ends, which lost 5 bases and 1 base, there was a span of 11 bases. The CDR3 spans 14 residues. CDR3 in amino acids: CASSTDGTNTEAFF. The CDR3 DNA reads TGTGCCAGCAGTACCGACGGGACGAACACTGAAGCTTTCTTT.

The CDR3 nucleotides read TGCGCCAGCAGCTTGCAGAAGCGCACAGATACGCAGTATTTT. Amino acid sequence: CASSLQKRTDTQYF. The chain combines TRBV5-1 with TRBJ2-3; no clear D gene. The CDR3 totals 14 residues. Trimming took off 1 base at V and 1 base at J, with 7 bases between the two ends. CDR1 is SGHRS, CDR2 YFSETQ, per germline.

This clonotype has more than one count but fewer than ten. The genes are TRBV7-9 and TRBJ2-5; no clear D gene. CDR1 SEHNR and CDR2 FQNEAQ come from the germline V gene (reference sequence). This CDR3 has 13 residues. V lost 3 bases and J lost 1, with 6 bases in between. CDR3 protein: CASSLAVQETQYF. Written as DNA, the CDR3 is TGTGCCAGCAGCTTGGCCGTCCAAGAGACCCAGTACTTC.

This clonotype was observed a handful of times. This chain connects TRBV7-2 to TRBJ2-3; D gene uncertain. The germline V gene has CDR1 SGHTA and CDR2 FQGNSA. Trimming cost V 4 bases and J 7 bases, with 6 bases left between them. The CDR3 loop spans 11 amino acids. CDR3 loop: CASSSPNTQYF. The CDR3 bases are TGTGCCAGCAGCTCGCCGAATACGCAGTATTTT.

The chain links TRBV6-1 to TRBJ2-7; either TRBD1 or TRBD2 may supply D (5 bases each). Between the trimmed V and J ends, which lost 3 bases and 0 bases, there was a span of 12 bases. Germline values: CDR1 MNHNS, CDR2 SASEGT. The CDR3 has 15 residues. CDR3 sequence (DNA): TGTGCCAGCAGTGATCCGGGACCGATCTCCTACGAGCAGTACGTC. Encoded protein: CASSDPGPISYEQYV.